The entry below describes one T cell receptor beta chain. This record comes from a study of blood T cell repertoires in COVID-19. Study-wide context: Whether acute or convalescent, the COVID-19 samples came from the United States, Italy and Spain. Sources were T cells, B-cell-depleted T cells, or PBMCs; the material itself was cDNA or gDNA.

This CDR3 is built from 19 residues. CDR1 and CDR2 from the germline V gene are SGDLS and YYNGEE. V lost 1 base, J lost 1 base, and 24 bases lay in between. Authors' analysis steps: Counts of nucleated cells, estimated from reference gene primer amplification, were obtained. Here immunoSEQ multiplex PCR was the method, and the copy in TCRdb shows in-frame clones only, minus some. V and J calls plus clone size are reproduced from that table; the DNA served to infer D and trimming. This sample has around 64,000 clones, with 85% to 90% found just once. The TCR comes from a middle-aged man with active COVID-19. The chain links TRBV9 to TRBJ2-7; tentative D call: TRBD2 (6 bases). Sequencing was performed on peripheral blood. This chain's CDR3 is CASSVTKPYTGTGSYEQYF. Here the CDR3 DNA reads TGTGCCAGCAGCGTAACAAAACCGTATACCGGGACTGGTTCCTACGAGCAGTACTTC. Combining the CDR3 with reference TRBV9 and TRBJ2-7 gives the whole variable domain DSGVTQTPKHLITATGQRVTLRCSPRSGDLSVYWYQQSLDQGLQFLIQYYNGEERAKGNILERFSAQQFPDLHSELNLSSLELGDSALYFCASSVTKPYTGTGSYEQYFGPGTRLTVT.